Listed below are T cell receptor beta chains from one sample, sequenced in a study of T cell responses to AZD1222 COVID-19 vaccine. Method: immunoSEQ multiplex PCR; TCRdb's copy keeps in-frame clones and lacks some. This table has 75,000 to 100,000 clones, about 88% appearing once. Source: peripheral blood, taken on day 0 of AZD1222 vaccination. The origin of the receptors is an adult in good health. The CDR3 runs from the conserved cysteine through the conserved F or W. A D gene is named only where the DNA matches it firmly. The size of a clone is reported for some rows only, either as once, few or many, or as a class for expanded clones.

TRBV4-2	-	17	-	TRBJ2-5	CASSQDGGGAVQETQYF	TGTGCCAGCAGCCAAGATGGTGGGGGGGCAGTCCAAGAGACCCAGTACTTC
TRBV7-3	-	16	TRBD1	TRBJ1-1	CASSSNSGTANTEAFF	TGTGCCAGCAGCTCTAACTCCGGGACAGCCAACACTGAAGCTTTCTTT
TRBV19	-	16	-	TRBJ1-3	CASSIRPPGSGNTIYF	TGTGCCAGTAGTATACGTCCCCCCGGGTCTGGAAACACCATATATTTT
TRBV2	once	13	-	TRBJ1-1	CASSNTGITEAFF	TGTGCCAGCAGTAATACAGGGATCACTGAAGCTTTCTTT
TRBV6-5	-	15	TRBD1	TRBJ1-2	CASRLWTGVTYGYTF	TGTGCCAGCAGACTCTGGACAGGGGTTACCTATGGCTACACCTTC
TRBV10-3	-	14	TRBD1	TRBJ1-5	CAISESQGDQPQHF	TGTGCCATCAGTGAGTCTCAGGGGGATCAGCCCCAGCATTTT
TRBV30	-	11	-	TRBJ1-1	CAWSVTTRAFF	TGTGCCTGGTCCGTTACAACTAGGGCTTTCTTT
TRBV19	-	12	TRBD1	TRBJ1-2	CAGGQGTYGYTF	TGTGCCGGGGGACAGGGGACCTATGGCTACACCTTC
TRBV11-2	-	14	-	TRBJ1-2	CASSLDRGGDGYTF	TGTGCCAGCAGCTTAGACAGGGGTGGTGATGGCTACACCTTC
TRBV7-3	-	13	TRBD1	TRBJ1-1	CASSPTGGTEAFF	TGTGCCAGCAGCCCTACAGGGGGGACTGAAGCTTTCTTT
TRBV28	-	13	-	TRBJ2-7	CASSPPPSYEQYF	TGTGCCAGCAGTCCCCCGCCGTCCTACGAGCAGTACTTC
TRBV27	-	18	TRBD1	TRBJ1-5	CASSPEATQTGTNQPQHF	TGTGCCAGCAGTCCCGAGGCGACACAGACAGGGACCAATCAGCCCCAGCATTTT
TRBV4-1	few	15	TRBD1	TRBJ1-2	CASRLNFRDRGGYTF	TGCGCCAGCAGACTTAATTTCCGGGACAGGGGCGGCTACACCTTC
TRBV30	-	16	-	TRBJ1-4	CAWSATGTGGKEKLFF	TGTGCCTGGAGTGCAACCGGGACTGGGGGAAAGGAAAAACTGTTTTTT
TRBV6-5	-	12	-	TRBJ2-7	CANMGLNYEQYF	TGTGCCAACATGGGGCTTAACTACGAGCAGTACTTC
TRBV4-2	-	15	-	TRBJ2-7	CASSQERGGPYEQYF	TGTGCCAGCAGCCAAGAACGGGGTGGACCCTACGAGCAGTACTTC
TRBV19	few	15	TRBD1	TRBJ1-6	CASRPRTGLNSPLHF	TGTGCCAGTAGACCCCGGACAGGATTAAATTCACCCCTCCACTTT